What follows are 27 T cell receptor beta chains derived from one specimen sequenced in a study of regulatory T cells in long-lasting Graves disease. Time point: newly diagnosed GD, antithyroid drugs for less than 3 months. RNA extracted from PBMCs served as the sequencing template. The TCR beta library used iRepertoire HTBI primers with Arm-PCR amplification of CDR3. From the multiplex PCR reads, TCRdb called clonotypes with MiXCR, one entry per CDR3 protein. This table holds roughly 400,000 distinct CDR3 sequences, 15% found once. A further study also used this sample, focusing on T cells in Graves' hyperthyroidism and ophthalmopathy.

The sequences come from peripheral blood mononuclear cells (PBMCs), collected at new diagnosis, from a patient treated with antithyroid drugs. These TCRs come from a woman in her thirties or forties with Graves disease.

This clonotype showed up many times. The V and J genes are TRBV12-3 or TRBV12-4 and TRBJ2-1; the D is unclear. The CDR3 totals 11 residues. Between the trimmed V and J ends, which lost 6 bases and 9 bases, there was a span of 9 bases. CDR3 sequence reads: CASSRIPEQFF. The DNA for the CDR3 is TGTGCCAGCAGCCGTATTCCTGAGCAGTTCTTC.

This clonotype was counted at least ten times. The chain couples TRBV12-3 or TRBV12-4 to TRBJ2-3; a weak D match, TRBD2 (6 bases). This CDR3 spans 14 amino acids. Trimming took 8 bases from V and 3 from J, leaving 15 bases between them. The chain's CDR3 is CASSKGAGTDTQYF. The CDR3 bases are TGTGCCAGCTCCAAAGGCGCGGGGACAGATACGCAGTATTTT.

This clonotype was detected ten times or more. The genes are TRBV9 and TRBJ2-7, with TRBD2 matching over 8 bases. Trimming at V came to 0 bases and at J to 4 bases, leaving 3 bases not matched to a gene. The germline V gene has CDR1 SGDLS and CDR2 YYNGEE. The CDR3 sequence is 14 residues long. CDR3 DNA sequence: TGTGCCAGCAGCGTAGAACCTAGCGGGTACGAGCAGTACTTC. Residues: CASSVEPSGYEQYF.

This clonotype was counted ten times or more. In nucleotides, the CDR3 is TGTGCCAGCAGTCACCTAGGAATATCAGCCCTTGAAGCTTTCTTT. Encoded protein: CASSHLGISALEAFF. The rearrangement joins TRBV6-2 or TRBV6-3 to TRBJ1-1; D unclear. Germline-derived CDR1 and CDR2 are MNHEY and SVGEGT. The CDR3 consists of 15 residues. V was pared by 5 bases and J by 7 bases, with 20 bases between.

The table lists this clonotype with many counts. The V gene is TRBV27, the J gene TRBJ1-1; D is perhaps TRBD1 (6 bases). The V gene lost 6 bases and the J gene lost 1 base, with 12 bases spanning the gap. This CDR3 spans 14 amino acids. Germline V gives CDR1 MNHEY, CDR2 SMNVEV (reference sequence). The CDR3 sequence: CASSSTGWNTEAFF. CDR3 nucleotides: TGTGCCAGCAGCTCGACAGGTTGGAACACTGAAGCTTTCTTT.

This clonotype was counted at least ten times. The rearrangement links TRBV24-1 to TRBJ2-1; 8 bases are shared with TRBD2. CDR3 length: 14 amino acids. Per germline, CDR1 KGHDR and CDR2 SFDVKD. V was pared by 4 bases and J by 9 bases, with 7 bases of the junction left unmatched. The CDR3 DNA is TGTGCCACCAGTGACCCGGATAGCGGGACTGAGCAGTTCTTC. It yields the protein CATSDPDSGTEQFF.

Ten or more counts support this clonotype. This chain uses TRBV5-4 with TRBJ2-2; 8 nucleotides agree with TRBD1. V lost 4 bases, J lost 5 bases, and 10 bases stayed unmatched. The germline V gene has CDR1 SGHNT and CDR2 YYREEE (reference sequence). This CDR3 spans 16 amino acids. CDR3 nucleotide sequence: TGTGCCAGCAGCCCCGGACAGGGAATGGATACCGGGGAGCTGTTTTTT. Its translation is CASSPGQGMDTGELFF.

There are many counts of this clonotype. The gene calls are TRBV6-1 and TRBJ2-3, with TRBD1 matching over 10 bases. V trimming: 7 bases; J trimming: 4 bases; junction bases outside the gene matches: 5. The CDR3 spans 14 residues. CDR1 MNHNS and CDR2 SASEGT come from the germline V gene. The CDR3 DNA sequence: TGTGCCAGCACCCCGGGACAGGGGCCAGATACGCAGTATTTT. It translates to CASTPGQGPDTQYF.

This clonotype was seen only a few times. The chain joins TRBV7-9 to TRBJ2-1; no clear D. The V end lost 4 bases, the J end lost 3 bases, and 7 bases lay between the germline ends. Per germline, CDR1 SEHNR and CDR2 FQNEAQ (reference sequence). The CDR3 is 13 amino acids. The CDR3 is CASSYSDYNEQFF. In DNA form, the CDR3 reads TGTGCCAGCAGCTATTCCGACTACAATGAGCAGTTCTTC.

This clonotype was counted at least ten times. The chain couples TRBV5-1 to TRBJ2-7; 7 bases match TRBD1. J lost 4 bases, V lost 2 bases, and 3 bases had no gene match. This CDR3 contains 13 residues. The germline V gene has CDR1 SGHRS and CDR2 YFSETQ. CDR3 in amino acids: CASSFDRAYEQYF. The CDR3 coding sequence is TGCGCCAGCAGCTTTGACAGGGCATACGAGCAGTACTTC.

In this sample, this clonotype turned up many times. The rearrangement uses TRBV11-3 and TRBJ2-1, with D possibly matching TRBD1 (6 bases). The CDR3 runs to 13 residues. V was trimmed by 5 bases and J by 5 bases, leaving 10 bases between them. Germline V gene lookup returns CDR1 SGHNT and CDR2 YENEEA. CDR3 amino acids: CASSPYRDNEQFF. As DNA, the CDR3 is TGTGCCAGCAGCCCATACAGGGACAATGAGCAGTTCTTC. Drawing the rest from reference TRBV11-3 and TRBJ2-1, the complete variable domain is EAGVVQSPRYKIIEKKQPVAFWCNPISGHNTLYWYLQNLGQGPELLIRYENEEAVDDSQLPKDRFSAERLKGVDSTLKIQPAELGDSAVYLCASSPYRDNEQFFGPGTRLTVL.

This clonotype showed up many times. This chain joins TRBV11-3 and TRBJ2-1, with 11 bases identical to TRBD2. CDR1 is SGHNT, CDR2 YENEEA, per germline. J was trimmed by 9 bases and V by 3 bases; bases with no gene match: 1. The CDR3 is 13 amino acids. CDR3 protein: CASSLLAGGEQFF. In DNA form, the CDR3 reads TGTGCCAGCAGCTTGCTAGCGGGAGGTGAGCAGTTCTTC.

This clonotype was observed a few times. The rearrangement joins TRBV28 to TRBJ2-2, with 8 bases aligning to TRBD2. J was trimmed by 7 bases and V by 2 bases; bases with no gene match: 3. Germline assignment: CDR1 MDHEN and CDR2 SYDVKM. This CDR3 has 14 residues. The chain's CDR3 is CASSLGLAHGELFF. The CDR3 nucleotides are TGTGCCAGCAGTTTAGGACTAGCACACGGGGAGCTGTTTTTT.

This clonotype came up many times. The CDR3 region is CASRPGDGGYTF. CDR3 in DNA: TGTGCCAGCAGACCAGGGGATGGTGGCTACACCTTC. The rearrangement uses TRBV28 and TRBJ1-2; D perhaps matches TRBD1 (6 bases). There are 12 residues in the CDR3. Germline CDR1 MDHEN, CDR2 SYDVKM. Trimming pared 6 bases from V and 7 bases from J, leaving 12 bases between.

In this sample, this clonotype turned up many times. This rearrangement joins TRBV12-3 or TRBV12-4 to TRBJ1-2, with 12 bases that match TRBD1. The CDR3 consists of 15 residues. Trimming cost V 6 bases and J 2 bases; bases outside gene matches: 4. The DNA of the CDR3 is TGTGCCAGCAGGCCGGGACAGGGGGCCAACTATGGCTACACCTTC. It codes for CASRPGQGANYGYTF.

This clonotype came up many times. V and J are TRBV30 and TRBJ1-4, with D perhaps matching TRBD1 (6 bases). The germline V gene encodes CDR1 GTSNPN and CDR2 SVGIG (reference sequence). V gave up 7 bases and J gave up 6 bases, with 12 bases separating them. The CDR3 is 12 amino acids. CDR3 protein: CAYSGEYEKLFF. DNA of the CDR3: TGTGCCTACTCAGGGGAGTATGAAAAACTGTTTTTT.

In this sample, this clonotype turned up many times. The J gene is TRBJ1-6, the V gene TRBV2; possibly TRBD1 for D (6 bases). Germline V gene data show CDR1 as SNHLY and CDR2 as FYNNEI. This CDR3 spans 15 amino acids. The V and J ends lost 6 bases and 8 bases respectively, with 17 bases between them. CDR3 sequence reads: CASSQTTGSDSPLHF. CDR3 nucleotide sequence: TGTGCCAGCAGCCAAACCACAGGGTCGGATTCACCCCTCCACTTT.

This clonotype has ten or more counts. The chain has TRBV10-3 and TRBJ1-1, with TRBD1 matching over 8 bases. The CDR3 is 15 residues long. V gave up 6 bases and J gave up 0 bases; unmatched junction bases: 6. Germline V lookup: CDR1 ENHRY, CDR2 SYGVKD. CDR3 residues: CAIRKTGEMNTEAFF. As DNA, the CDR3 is TGTGCCATCAGGAAGACAGGGGAGATGAACACTGAAGCTTTCTTT.

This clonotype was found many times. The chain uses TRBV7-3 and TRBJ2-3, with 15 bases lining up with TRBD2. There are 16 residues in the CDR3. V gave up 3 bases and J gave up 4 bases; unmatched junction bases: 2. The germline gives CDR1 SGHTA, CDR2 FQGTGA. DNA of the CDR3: TGTGCCAGCAGCTTGGGACTAGCGGGAGGTTCAGATACGCAGTATTTT. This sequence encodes CASSLGLAGGSDTQYF.

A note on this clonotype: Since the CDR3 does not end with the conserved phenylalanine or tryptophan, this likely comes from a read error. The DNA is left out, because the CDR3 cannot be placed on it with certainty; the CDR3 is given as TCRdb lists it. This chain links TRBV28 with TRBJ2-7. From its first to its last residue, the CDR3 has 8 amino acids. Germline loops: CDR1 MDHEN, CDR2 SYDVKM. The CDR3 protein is CASSLYHG.

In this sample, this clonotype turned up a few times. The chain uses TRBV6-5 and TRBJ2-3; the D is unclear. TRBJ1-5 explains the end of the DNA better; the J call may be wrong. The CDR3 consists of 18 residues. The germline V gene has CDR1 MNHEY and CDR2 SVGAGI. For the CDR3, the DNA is TGTGCCAGCAGTTACCCGGCGCGCCCGGGCCTTAGCACAGATACGCAGCATTTT. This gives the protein CASSYPARPGLSTDTQHF.

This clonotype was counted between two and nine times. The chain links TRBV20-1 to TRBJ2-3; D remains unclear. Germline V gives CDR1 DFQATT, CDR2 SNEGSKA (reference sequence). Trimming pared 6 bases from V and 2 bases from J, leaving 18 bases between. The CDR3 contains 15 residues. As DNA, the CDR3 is TGCAGTGCAACTCCGGCAGCCAGGCACACAGATACGCAGTATTTT. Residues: CSATPAARHTDTQYF.

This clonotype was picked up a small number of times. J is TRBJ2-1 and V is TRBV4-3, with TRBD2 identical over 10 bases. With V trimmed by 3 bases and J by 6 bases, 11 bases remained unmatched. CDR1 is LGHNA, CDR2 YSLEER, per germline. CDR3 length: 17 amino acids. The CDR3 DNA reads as TGCGCCAGCAGCCAGTATTTGAGCGGGAGGGGCATCAATGAGCAGTTCTTC. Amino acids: CASSQYLSGRGINEQFF.

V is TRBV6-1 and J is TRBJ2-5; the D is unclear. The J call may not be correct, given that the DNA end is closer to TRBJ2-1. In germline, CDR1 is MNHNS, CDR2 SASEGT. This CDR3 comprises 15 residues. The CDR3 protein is CASTLGHLGNNEQFF. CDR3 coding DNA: TGTGCCAGCACCCTCGGCCATTTAGGAAACAATGAGCAGTTCTTC.

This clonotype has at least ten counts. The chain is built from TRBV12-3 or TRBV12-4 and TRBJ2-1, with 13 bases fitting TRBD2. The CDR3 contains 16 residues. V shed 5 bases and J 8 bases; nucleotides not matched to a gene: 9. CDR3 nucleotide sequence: TGTGCCAGCAGTCTTACTAGCGGGAGGGCTAGTTATGAGCAGTTCTTC. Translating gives CASSLTSGRASYEQFF.

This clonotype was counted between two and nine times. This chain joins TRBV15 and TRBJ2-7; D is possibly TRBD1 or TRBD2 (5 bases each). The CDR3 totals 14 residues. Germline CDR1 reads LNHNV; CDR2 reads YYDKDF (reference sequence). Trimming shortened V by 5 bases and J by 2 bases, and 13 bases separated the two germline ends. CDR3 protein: CATSYGTETYEQYF. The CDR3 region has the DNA TGTGCCACCAGCTACGGGACGGAGACCTACGAGCAGTACTTC.

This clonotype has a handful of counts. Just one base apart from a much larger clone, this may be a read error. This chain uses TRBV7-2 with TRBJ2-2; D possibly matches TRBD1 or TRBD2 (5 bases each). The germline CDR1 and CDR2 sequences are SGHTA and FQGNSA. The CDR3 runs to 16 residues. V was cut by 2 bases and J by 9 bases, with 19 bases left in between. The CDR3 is CASSLNSPGAARELFF. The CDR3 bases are TGTGCCAGCAGCTTAAATTCGCCCGGGGCAGCCAGGGAGCTGTTTTTT.